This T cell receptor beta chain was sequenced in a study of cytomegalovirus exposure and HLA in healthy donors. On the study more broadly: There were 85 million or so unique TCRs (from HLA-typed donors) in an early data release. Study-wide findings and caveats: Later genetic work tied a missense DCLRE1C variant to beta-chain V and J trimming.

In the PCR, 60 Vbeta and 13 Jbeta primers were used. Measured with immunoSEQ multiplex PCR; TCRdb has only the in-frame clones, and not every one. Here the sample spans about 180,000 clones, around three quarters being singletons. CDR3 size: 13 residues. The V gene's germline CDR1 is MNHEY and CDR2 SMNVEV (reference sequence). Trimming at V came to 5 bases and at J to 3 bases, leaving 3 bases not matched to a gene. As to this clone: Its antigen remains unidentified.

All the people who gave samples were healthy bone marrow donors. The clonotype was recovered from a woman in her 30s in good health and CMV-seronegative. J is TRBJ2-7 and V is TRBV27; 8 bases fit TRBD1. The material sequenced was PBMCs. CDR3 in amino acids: CASSDRGYYEQYF. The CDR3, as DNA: TGTGCCAGCAGTGACAGGGGTTACTACGAGCAGTACTTC.